The T cell receptor beta chain under discussion was sequenced for a study of blood T cells in healthy people across ages. Study-wide results and caveats: Naive T cell percentage showed a strong correlation with TCR beta diversity. Considered underestimates were the diversity estimates obtained from one million T cells.

The CDR3 has 16 amino acids. Germline assignment: CDR1 SGHRS and CDR2 YFSETQ. Trimming stripped 0 bases from V and 0 bases from J, with 10 bases between. This clonotype was seen repeatedly, ten times or more. Its antigen is not known. A second PCR of 7 to 11 cycles used a sample-barcoded 5' primer and a J-beta primer mix. The study obtained at least 2.5 million CDR3-containing paired-end reads from every sample. TCRdb reprocessed the 5' RACE reads via MiXCR and lists one record per CDR3 protein. The sample yields around 650,000 distinct CDR3 sequences, about 30% seen once. The chain has TRBV5-1 and TRBJ1-5; D gene ambiguous. The sequenced sample was blood. This clonotype was sampled from a woman of 80 years or more in good health. This CDR3 reads CASSLEGDFSNQPQHF. CDR3 bases: TGCGCCAGCAGCTTGGAAGGAGACTTTAGCAATCAGCCCCAGCATTTT.